The 25 T cell receptor beta chains presented below share a single source sample, sequenced in a study of monozygotic twins with inflammatory bowel disease. TCRdb re-called the 5' RACE reads and gives one entry per CDR3 protein, without DNA. The table lists around 99,000 distinct CDR3 sequences. Sequenced: blood. The receptors derive from a human donor with ulcerative colitis or Crohn's disease, or a healthy co-twin of an affected twin (not recorded which).

This chain uses TRBV20-1 with TRBJ1-5; without DNA, the TCRdb call of TRBD1 cannot be checked. CDR3 size: 15 residues. Germline CDR1 DFQATT, CDR2 SNEGSKA (reference sequence). The CDR3 is CSATKGTGESQPQHF.

The chain links TRBV20-1 to TRBJ2-2; absent DNA, TCRdb's TRBD1 call cannot be checked. The CDR3 loop spans 17 amino acids. The V gene's germline CDR1 is DFQATT and CDR2 SNEGSKA (reference sequence). The CDR3 sequence is CSARAKVRQSNTGELFF.

This rearrangement joins TRBV3-1 to TRBJ2-7; TCRdb indicates TRBD2, and absent DNA this call remains unverified. The CDR3 length is 15 residues. The germline CDR1 and CDR2 sequences are LGHDT and YNNKEL (reference sequence). The CDR3: CASSQGAVSSYEQYF.

This sequence joins TRBV7-9 and TRBJ1-3; TCRdb's D call of TRBD1 is untestable without DNA. Germline CDR1 is SEHNR and CDR2 is FQNEAQ (reference sequence). CDR3 length equals 14 residues. The CDR3 loop reads CASSPLRAGNTIYF.

The J gene is TRBJ2-3, the V gene TRBV5-1. The CDR3 runs 12 residues. The germline V gene has CDR1 SGHRS and CDR2 YFSETQ. The CDR3 loop is CASSYPTDTQYF.

The CDR3 reads CASSYGQAIYGYTF. The chain couples TRBV7-9 to TRBJ1-2; TCRdb's D call of TRBD1 is untestable without DNA. Germline-derived CDR1 and CDR2 are SEHNR and FQNEAQ (reference sequence). The CDR3 has 14 residues.

The chain is built from TRBV20-1 and TRBJ1-2; the D gene TCRdb calls, TRBD1, cannot be checked with no DNA. The germline V gene encodes CDR1 DFQATT and CDR2 SNEGSKA (reference sequence). The CDR3 spans 14 residues. The chain's CDR3 is CSARDQGRGERYTF.

The chain recombines TRBV5-1 with TRBJ1-2. Germline assignment: CDR1 SGHRS and CDR2 YFSETQ. The CDR3 consists of 12 residues. CDR3 amino acids: CASSPDTDSYTF. Drawing the rest from reference TRBV5-1 and TRBJ1-2, the complete variable domain is KAGVTQTPRYLIKTRGQQVTLSCSPISGHRSVSWYQQTPGQGLQFLFEYFSETQRNKGNFPGRFSGRQFSNSRSEMNVSTLELGDSALYLCASSPDTDSYTFGSGTRLTVV.

This chain connects TRBV7-6 to TRBJ1-1. Germline values: CDR1 SGHVS, CDR2 FNYEAQ. The CDR3 loop spans 13 amino acids. CDR3 amino acids: CASSRWQNTEAFF.

The chain recombines TRBV11-2 with TRBJ2-2; checking the TCRdb D call of TRBD1 is not possible without DNA. This CDR3 region has 16 residues. Germline CDR1 and CDR2: SGHAT and FQNNGV. CDR3 loop: CASSSLRTGSAGELFF. Full variable domain (remainder filled in from reference TRBV11-2 and TRBJ2-2): EAGVAQSPRYKIIEKRQSVAFWCNPISGHATLYWYQQILGQGPKLLIQFQNNGVVDDSQLPKDRFSAERLKGVDSTLKIQPAKLEDSAVYLCASSSLRTGSAGELFFGEGSRLTVL.

The chain links TRBV10-3 to TRBJ2-5; the D call of TRBD1 rests on TCRdb alone, since no DNA is present to check it. CDR3 length: 14 amino acids. Germline CDR1 and CDR2: ENHRY and SYGVKD. Here the CDR3 reads CAISDQGPQETQYF.

This chain uses TRBV9 with TRBJ2-7; checking the TCRdb D call of TRBD1 is not possible without DNA. Germline V gene sequence: CDR1 SGDLS, CDR2 YYNGEE. This CDR3 has 15 residues. The CDR3 here is CASSPGPPFSYEQYF.

The genes are TRBV5-1 and TRBJ1-1; TCRdb picks TRBD1, but there is no DNA to check that call. This CDR3 has 16 residues. Germline assignment: CDR1 SGHRS and CDR2 YFSETQ. The CDR3 is CASSLAGDPVNTEAFF.

The V and J genes are TRBV5-1 and TRBJ1-1; there is no DNA to check the TCRdb D call of TRBD1. Looked up from germline, CDR1 is SGHRS and CDR2 is YFSETQ. The CDR3 is 12 amino acids. The CDR3 sequence is CASSFRGSEAFF.

The chain uses TRBV5-1 and TRBJ1-4. This CDR3 is built from 12 residues. The germline V gene encodes CDR1 SGHRS and CDR2 YFSETQ. CDR3 sequence reads: CASRGEDEKLFF.

V gene TRBV10-2 combines with J gene TRBJ2-3; lacking DNA, the TRBD1 call made by TCRdb goes unchecked. Germline assignment: CDR1 WSHSY and CDR2 SAAADI. This CDR3 spans 14 amino acids. CDR3 sequence: CASSWGVAVDTQYF.

This chain connects TRBV6-5 to TRBJ2-5; the TCRdb D gene call, TRBD1, has no DNA to confirm it. CDR1 is MNHEY and CDR2 is SVGAGI in the germline V gene. The CDR3 consists of 18 residues. CDR3 region: CASSPQGSSSFFVETQYF.

CDR3: CASSPRQGSLPNQPQHF. V and J are TRBV27 and TRBJ1-5; TCRdb's D call of TRBD1 is untestable without DNA. The CDR3 contains 17 residues. In germline, CDR1 is MNHEY, CDR2 SMNVEV (reference sequence).

The chain has TRBV24-1 and TRBJ1-5; TCRdb picks TRBD1, but there is no DNA to check that call. This CDR3 spans 16 amino acids. Germline CDR1 reads KGHDR; CDR2 reads SFDVKD. This CDR3 is CATSDRDNYSNQPQHF.

The rearrangement links TRBV4-1 to TRBJ2-1; checking the TCRdb D call of TRBD1 is not possible without DNA. The CDR3 has 16 residues. The germline V gene has CDR1 MGHRA and CDR2 YSYEKL. The CDR3 reads CASSQVWTQDYNEQFF.

The rearrangement joins TRBV7-2 to TRBJ2-2; TCRdb selects TRBD1, and the lack of DNA leaves this call unchecked. From germline, CDR1 is SGHTA and CDR2 FQGNSA. The CDR3 length is 16 residues. The CDR3 region is CASSLGGGANTGELFF.

J is TRBJ1-2 and V is TRBV15; TCRdb's D call, TRBD1, is unchecked because there is no DNA. Germline lookup yields CDR1 LNHNV and CDR2 YYDKDF (reference sequence). The CDR3 totals 15 residues. The CDR3 here is CATSRDRRTGAGYTF.

The V call is TRBV7-2, the J call TRBJ2-2. CDR1 SGHTA and CDR2 FQGNSA come from the germline V gene. This CDR3 region has 15 residues. The CDR3 region is CASSLDRLSTGELFF.

The chain has TRBV11-3 and TRBJ2-7; lacking DNA, the TRBD1 call made by TCRdb goes unchecked. The CDR3 spans 13 residues. CDR1 and CDR2 from the germline V gene are SGHNT and YENEEA. This CDR3 is CASSAGPSYEQYF.

The chain is built from TRBV29-1 and TRBJ2-1; TCRdb outputs TRBD2, but without DNA this stays unchecked. Germline CDR1 and CDR2: SQVTM and ANQGSEA. The CDR3 runs 13 residues. The CDR3 loop is CSVDPAGVHEQFF.